These 5 T cell receptor beta chains came from one sample sequenced in a study of blood T cell repertoires in COVID-19 (dated by TCRdb to about 2020). Library preparation employed the immunoSEQ multiplex PCR assay. In its TCRdb copy, this immuneACCESS table keeps in-frame sequences only and misses some clones. Where compared with another copy, unresolved V genes explain less than half of these, and the others have no known cause. Counted in this sample were under 150,000 clones; around 80% of them appeared once. The ten largest clones represent 3.5% to 4.5% of the sample. The sample taken for sequencing was peripheral blood. The source of these receptors is a man in his 60s with acute or convalescent COVID-19.

The chain has TRBV19 and TRBJ2-3; 10 bases agree with TRBD2. This CDR3 has 15 amino acids. The trim removed 5 bases at V and 1 base at J, leaving 3 bases unmatched. CDR1 is LNHDA and CDR2 is SQIVND in the germline V gene (reference sequence). This CDR3 is CASSGTSGGTDTQYF. For the CDR3, the DNA is TGTGCCAGTAGTGGTACTAGCGGGGGCACAGATACGCAGTATTTT. Full variable domain (missing parts from reference TRBV19 and TRBJ2-3): DGGITQSPKYLFRKEGQNVTLSCEQNLNHDAMYWYRQDPGQGLRLIYYSQIVNDFQKGDIAEGYSVSREKKESFPLTVTSAQKNPTAFYLCASSGTSGGTDTQYFGPGTRLTVL.

The chain links TRBV9 to TRBJ1-6; 8 positions agree with TRBD1. The V gene end was trimmed by 3 bases and the J gene end by 4 bases; junction bases not matched to a gene: 9. The CDR3 sequence is 17 residues long. CDR1 and CDR2 (germline): SGDLS, YYNGEE. The DNA for the CDR3 is TGTGCCAGCAGCGCACCGTCGACAGGGGTTTATAATTCACCCCTCCACTTT. Translated, it gives CASSAPSTGVYNSPLHF.

The J gene is TRBJ1-4, the V gene TRBV15; possibly TRBD1 for D (6 bases). Germline V CDR1 and CDR2: LNHNV, YYDKDF (reference sequence). This CDR3 has 16 residues. The ends were cut back, 3 bases at V and 2 bases at J, with 13 bases in the middle. The CDR3 region is CATSRGGAGTNEKLFF. The CDR3 DNA sequence: TGTGCCACCAGCAGGGGGGGGGCAGGGACTAATGAAAAACTGTTTTTT.

The V gene is TRBV4-3, the J gene TRBJ1-4; D is unresolved. The CDR3 covers 17 residues. V gave up 0 bases and J gave up 4 bases, with 15 bases separating them. Germline V gives CDR1 LGHNA, CDR2 YSLEER. CDR3 sequence: CASSQDPGTGDNEKLFF. CDR3 nucleotides: TGCGCCAGCAGCCAAGATCCCGGCACGGGAGATAATGAAAAACTGTTTTTT.

V gene TRBV6-1 combines with J gene TRBJ1-1; TRBD1 is a possible D gene (5 bases). CDR1 is MNHNS, CDR2 SASEGT, per germline. The V end was cut by 3 bases, the J end by 8 bases, with 13 bases between. This CDR3 region has 13 residues. As DNA, the CDR3 is TGTGCCAGCAGTGATGGGGGGTGGGCGGAAGCTTTCTTT. The encoded protein is CASSDGGWAEAFF.